The subject of this entry is one TCR beta chain. This table comes from immunoSEQ multiplex PCR, and its TCRdb copy is limited to in-frame clones, with some not included. The table shows under 150,000 clones, with around 89% occurring only once. These data are taken from a study of blood T cell repertoires in COVID-19. Germline V gene sequence: CDR1 SGHRS, CDR2 YFSETQ. V was shortened by 0 bases and J by 10 bases, with 19 bases between the two germline ends. This CDR3 contains 15 residues. V usage is TRBV5-1 and J usage is TRBJ1-1; D is undetermined. What was sequenced was peripheral blood. This TCR derives from a man aged 45-60 years with acute or convalescent COVID-19. The CDR3 nucleotides are TGCGCCAGCAGCTTGGGAGGCGTTGGGTCTCCCGTAGCTTTCTTT. Protein: CASSLGGVGSPVAFF.